One sample yielded the 19 T cell receptor beta chains listed below, sequenced in a study of siplizumab effects on memory and regulatory T cells (dated by TCRdb to the late 2010s). Libraries were built with the immunoSEQ multiplex PCR assay. TCRdb limited this immuneACCESS table to in-frame rearrangements with V and J called. A share of clones is missing; checked studies link under half to unresolved V genes, and the rest is unexplained. The sample includes about 110,000 clones, with about 93% observed a single time. The ten largest account for 0.32% of the sample. Material: CD4+ T cells sorted from blood. The receptors shown here come from a human donor in good health.

The chain has TRBV14 and TRBJ2-7; D is possibly TRBD1 or TRBD2 (6 bases each). The V end was cut by 2 bases, the J end by 6 bases, with 11 bases between. Germline V gene lookup returns CDR1 SGHDN and CDR2 FVKESK. There are 13 residues in the CDR3. CDR3 bases: TGTGCCAGCAGCCAAACCAGGGGAGGCGAGCAGTACTTC. Residues: CASSQTRGGEQYF.

The gene calls are TRBV5-1 and TRBJ1-3; D may be TRBD1 (5 bases). V dropped 3 bases and J dropped 1 base, with 8 bases sitting between them. The V gene's germline CDR1 is SGHRS and CDR2 YFSETQ. The CDR3 sequence is 14 residues long. The DNA of the CDR3 is TGCGCCAGCAGCTCGGGGACTTCTGGAAACACCATATATTTT. Translated: CASSSGTSGNTIYF.

The chain couples TRBV6-4 to TRBJ2-3, with D uncertain. Trimming left V 5 bases short and J 6 bases short, with 6 bases between. Germline V CDR1 and CDR2: MRHNA, SNTAGT. The CDR3 contains 11 residues. In nucleotides, the CDR3 is TGTGCCAGCAGTCCCATTGATACGCAGTATTTT. It encodes CASSPIDTQYF.

The V gene is TRBV6-5, the J gene TRBJ2-7; 10 positions agree with TRBD1. Germline values: CDR1 MNHEY, CDR2 SVGAGI. This CDR3 spans 15 amino acids. J lost 0 bases, V lost 4 bases, and 3 bases had no gene match. DNA for the CDR3: TGTGCCAGCAGTTCCCGGGACAGGGGCTCCTACGAGCAGTACTTC. This sequence encodes CASSSRDRGSYEQYF.

The V gene is TRBV4-2, the J gene TRBJ2-2; a weak D match, TRBD2 (5 bases). Germline CDR1 and CDR2: LGHNA and YNFKEQ. V lost 0 bases to trimming and J lost 4 bases, with 6 bases between them. This CDR3 has 14 residues. The CDR3 sequence is CASSQDAGTGELFF. The CDR3 nucleotides are TGTGCCAGCAGCCAAGATGCGGGCACCGGGGAGCTGTTTTTT.

The chain joins TRBV9 to TRBJ2-1; 7 positions agree with TRBD1. Germline V CDR1 and CDR2: SGDLS, YYNGEE. This CDR3 has 15 amino acids. V dropped 0 bases and J dropped 3; count of bases not matched to a gene: 3. CDR3 residues: CASSVAGTDYNEQFF. The CDR3 coding sequence is TGTGCCAGCAGCGTAGCTGGGACAGACTACAATGAGCAGTTCTTC.

The rearrangement joins TRBV7-6 to TRBJ2-5, with D perhaps TRBD1 (5 bases). Germline CDR1 reads SGHVS; CDR2 reads FNYEAQ. Trimming pared 1 base from V and 4 bases from J, leaving 10 bases between. This CDR3 is built from 14 residues. CDR3 in DNA: TGTGCCAGCAGCTTAGTGGTTAGGGGAGAGACCCAGTACTTC. Its translation is CASSLVVRGETQYF.

This rearrangement joins TRBV28 to TRBJ1-2; TRBD1 is a possible D gene (6 bases). Germline CDR1 is MDHEN and CDR2 is SYDVKM. This CDR3 has 11 amino acids. V gave up 8 bases and J gave up 5 bases, with 9 bases separating them. The CDR3 here is CASLQGYGYTF. Written as DNA, the CDR3 is TGTGCCAGCCTTCAGGGGTATGGCTACACCTTC.

J is TRBJ1-1 and V is TRBV9, with D unclear. The CDR3 consists of 15 residues. Between the trimmed V and J ends, which lost 0 bases and 5 bases, there was a span of 14 bases. The germline V gene encodes CDR1 SGDLS and CDR2 YYNGEE. CDR3 coding DNA: TGTGCCAGCAGCGTAGCTAAGCCCACGCGGACTGAAGCTTTCTTT. Encoded protein: CASSVAKPTRTEAFF.

CDR3 in amino acids: CASSSPGAFPGELFF. The DNA for the CDR3 is TGTGCCAGCAGCTCCCCCGGGGCCTTTCCTGGGGAGCTGTTTTTT. The chain has TRBV5-4 and TRBJ2-2; perhaps D is TRBD1 or TRBD2 (5 bases each). CDR3 length equals 15 residues. The germline CDR1 and CDR2 sequences are SGHNT and YYREEE (reference sequence). The V end was cut by 3 bases, the J end by 8 bases, with 17 bases between.

This sequence joins TRBV7-2 and TRBJ2-5; the match to TRBD2 covers 8 bases. The CDR3 is made up of 15 amino acids. The germline V gene has CDR1 SGHTA and CDR2 FQGNSA. V shed 2 bases, J shed 4 bases, and the junction held 6 bases outside the gene matches. The CDR3 protein is CASSLSSGAPETQYF. Written as DNA, the CDR3 is TGTGCCAGCAGCTTAAGTAGCGGGGCGCCAGAGACCCAGTACTTC.

V is TRBV15 and J is TRBJ1-5, with D tentatively TRBD1 (6 bases). This CDR3 is 14 amino acids long. V shed 3 bases and J shed 2 bases, with 8 bases lying between them. Germline CDR1 is LNHNV and CDR2 is YYDKDF (reference sequence). The CDR3 DNA reads TGTGCCACCAGCAGGAGACAGGGCAATCAGCCCCAGCATTTT. Protein product: CATSRRQGNQPQHF.

The chain links TRBV6-5 to TRBJ1-2, with D possibly matching TRBD1 (6 bases). CDR3 length: 12 amino acids. From germline, CDR1 is MNHEY and CDR2 SVGAGI. Trimming pared 7 bases from V and 9 bases from J, leaving 15 bases between. In DNA, the CDR3 is TGTGCCAGCACCATACCCGGGGGCAGCTACACCTTC. Its translation is CASTIPGGSYTF.

The chain uses TRBV11-3 and TRBJ2-2; D is uncertain. Germline assignment: CDR1 SGHNT and CDR2 YENEEA. V was trimmed by 0 bases and J by 3 bases, leaving 17 bases between them. This CDR3 contains 18 residues. CDR3 sequence reads: CASSLDSQGAIHTGELFF. In DNA, the CDR3 is TGTGCCAGCAGCTTAGATTCGCAAGGAGCAATTCACACCGGGGAGCTGTTTTTT. Full variable domain (outside the CDR3, taken from reference TRBV11-3 and TRBJ2-2): EAGVVQSPRYKIIEKKQPVAFWCNPISGHNTLYWYLQNLGQGPELLIRYENEEAVDDSQLPKDRFSAERLKGVDSTLKIQPAELGDSAVYLCASSLDSQGAIHTGELFFGEGSRLTVL.

The chain carries TRBV18 and TRBJ2-7; TRBD1 matches at 7 bases. Germline CDR1 and CDR2: KGHSH and LQKENI. Trimming at V came to 3 bases and at J to 2 bases, leaving 1 base not matched to a gene. The CDR3 length is 13 residues. CDR3 residues: CASSPGTAYEQYF. CDR3 DNA sequence: TGTGCCAGCTCACCCGGGACAGCCTACGAGCAGTACTTC.

This clone was recorded only once. The chain joins TRBV19 to TRBJ1-1, with D possibly matching TRBD1 (5 bases). This CDR3 region has 14 residues. Trimming took off 4 bases at V and 11 bases at J, with 20 bases between the two ends. CDR1 and CDR2 from the germline V gene are LNHDA and SQIVND (reference sequence). The CDR3 sequence is CASSNERPLGPAFF. In DNA form, the CDR3 reads TGTGCCAGTAGTAATGAGCGTCCCTTGGGACCGGCTTTCTTT.

Here the CDR3 reads CASSVEGARAEAFF. The CDR3, as DNA: TGTGCCAGCAGCGTAGAGGGGGCCCGGGCTGAAGCTTTCTTT. The chain links TRBV9 to TRBJ1-1, with 7 positions matching TRBD1. Germline V gene lookup returns CDR1 SGDLS and CDR2 YYNGEE. The V segment lost 0 bases and the J segment 6 bases; nucleotides outside the gene matches: 5. The CDR3 length is 14 residues.

J is TRBJ1-5 and V is TRBV18; D may be TRBD1 (6 bases). This CDR3 comprises 14 residues. V was pared by 5 bases and J by 6 bases, with 14 bases between. From germline, CDR1 is KGHSH and CDR2 LQKENI. The CDR3 DNA sequence: TGTGCCAGCTCAGTGGACAGTCGGGGTCAGCCCCAGCATTTT. It codes for CASSVDSRGQPQHF.

V and J are TRBV6-6 and TRBJ1-5; TRBD1 aligns across 7 bases. With V trimmed by 7 bases and J by 6 bases, 6 bases remained unmatched. The CDR3 length is 13 residues. CDR1 and CDR2 from the germline V gene are MNHNY and SVGAGI (reference sequence). In DNA, the CDR3 is TGTGCCAGCACCGACAGGGACGCTCAGCCCCAGCATTTT. This encodes CASTDRDAQPQHF.